This passage covers 5 T cell receptor beta chains from one sample sequenced in a study of shared clonotypes between healthy human individuals (dated by TCRdb to 2019 to 2021). Preparation of the library involved the immunoSEQ multiplex PCR assay. This immuneACCESS table, as held by TCRdb, lists in-frame sequences with V and J called but not all clones. Of the missing ones, under half trace to an unresolved V gene in checked studies; the others have no known cause. The sample table shows about 380,000 clones, and 96% are seen once. Approximately 0.3% of the sample is held by the ten biggest clonotypes. The specimen sequenced was memory CD8+ T cells sorted from blood. The cell subset or site label, read with the paper, signifies: CD45RO+ cells pooled with CCR7-negative TemRA cells. These receptors were taken from a man aged 25-40 years in good health.

This clone was seen once. Here the CDR3 DNA reads TGTGCCAGCAGCTTTCGAGGAGACCCCTACAATGAGCAGTTCTTC. It is translated as CASSFRGDPYNEQFF. This rearrangement joins TRBV7-9 to TRBJ2-1; D not certain. V was shortened by 3 bases and J by 2 bases, with 11 bases between the two germline ends. Germline assignment: CDR1 SEHNR and CDR2 FQNEAQ (reference sequence). The CDR3 totals 15 residues.

The V gene is TRBV6-1, the J gene TRBJ1-5; unclear D gene. Trimming left V 0 bases short and J 6 bases short, with 9 bases between. The CDR3 has 14 residues. Germline V CDR1 and CDR2: MNHNS, SASEGT. CDR3 nucleotide sequence: TGTGCCAGCAGTGAAGCCCGCACCTCTCAGCCCCAGCATTTT. This gives the protein CASSEARTSQPQHF.

The chain uses TRBV10-3 and TRBJ1-3, with a possible D match to TRBD1 (6 bases). V lost 0 bases and J 0 bases, leaving 9 bases between the germline ends. In germline, CDR1 is ENHRY, CDR2 SYGVKD. The CDR3 is 16 amino acids. The CDR3 DNA follows: TGTGCCATCAGTGAGTCGACAGGACGCTCTGGAAACACCATATATTTT. Translation gives CAISESTGRSGNTIYF.

This chain joins TRBV28 and TRBJ2-3; a possible D gene is TRBD2 (5 bases). Deletions cut 4 bases from V and 1 base from J, with 9 bases between. The CDR3 runs to 14 residues. Germline CDR1 reads MDHEN; CDR2 reads SYDVKM. In DNA, the CDR3 is TGTGCCAGCAGTTCCGGAGGACGCACAGATACGCAGTATTTT. Its protein is CASSSGGRTDTQYF.

This chain's CDR3 is CASSLADRSSYEQYF. The CDR3 DNA sequence: TGTGCCAGCAGCTTAGCGGACAGGAGCTCCTACGAGCAGTACTTC. V and J are TRBV11-1 and TRBJ2-7; 7 nucleotides match TRBD1. This CDR3 is 15 amino acids long. Germline V CDR1 and CDR2: SGHAT, FQDESV (reference sequence). The V and J ends lost 0 bases and 0 bases, in that order; junction bases with no gene match: 2.